The 29 T cell receptor beta chains presented below share a single source sample, sequenced in a study of long-term antiretroviral therapy in people with HIV. The authors ran the immunoSEQ assay, v3.0, at survey level. Measured with immunoSEQ multiplex PCR; TCRdb has only the in-frame clones, and not every one. Of 30,000 to 35,000 clones in the sample, 83% were seen once. This material consisted of unsorted PBMCs, taken 0.4 years before starting antiretroviral therapy. The receptors come from a young man with HIV.

The chain combines TRBV7-3 with TRBJ2-3; no clear D. This CDR3 contains 13 residues. Trimming shortened V by 3 bases and J by 2 bases, and 6 bases separated the two germline ends. Germline lookup yields CDR1 SGHTA and CDR2 FQGTGA. Here the CDR3 reads CASSLVYTDTQYF. The CDR3 coding sequence is TGTGCCAGCAGCTTGGTATACACAGATACGCAGTATTTT.

The chain links TRBV28 to TRBJ2-7; D unclear. Trimming removed 5 bases at V and 2 bases at J, with 16 bases between. CDR1 is MDHEN, CDR2 SYDVKM, per germline. The CDR3 totals 15 residues. This chain's CDR3 is CASSLPEGQTYEQYF. The CDR3 region has the DNA TGTGCCAGCAGTCTGCCCGAAGGTCAGACCTACGAGCAGTACTTC.

The gene calls are TRBV28 and TRBJ1-5; D may be TRBD1 (6 bases). Germline-derived CDR1 and CDR2 are MDHEN and SYDVKM. This CDR3 has 16 amino acids. Trimming removed 5 bases at V and 4 bases at J, with 18 bases between. The CDR3 protein is CASSKGGGRWNQPQHF. CDR3 in DNA: TGTGCCAGCAGTAAAGGCGGGGGGCGCTGGAATCAGCCCCAGCATTTT.

V is TRBV15 and J is TRBJ2-3; 7 bases fit TRBD1. The V gene's germline CDR1 is LNHNV and CDR2 YYDKDF (reference sequence). With V trimmed by 0 bases and J by 4 bases, 4 bases remained unmatched. The CDR3 is 15 residues long. CDR3 DNA sequence: TGTGCCACCAGCAGAGACGGAACAGGGGCAGATACGCAGTATTTT. Translation gives CATSRDGTGADTQYF.

The chain recombines TRBV7-9 with TRBJ2-7; either TRBD1 or TRBD2 may fit D (5 bases each). This CDR3 comprises 15 residues. The germline CDR1 and CDR2 sequences are SEHNR and FQNEAQ (reference sequence). V was cut by 2 bases and J by 4 bases, with 15 bases left in between. CDR3 coding DNA: TGTGCCAGCAGCTTACCCTTAGAGGGGACGTACGAGCAGTACTTC. Translated: CASSLPLEGTYEQYF.

This chain uses TRBV7-9 with TRBJ2-7; D gene uncertain. Trimming stripped 5 bases from V and 5 bases from J, with 13 bases between. CDR1 and CDR2 (germline): SEHNR, FQNEAQ (reference sequence). The CDR3 is 13 amino acids. The CDR3 DNA reads as TGTGCCAGCAGCCCCGACGGCTACGACGAGCAGTACTTC. Translated: CASSPDGYDEQYF.

The table lists this clone with a few counts. This sequence joins TRBV5-1 and TRBJ2-4; tentatively, D is TRBD2 (5 bases). The CDR3 runs 15 residues. V was pared by 6 bases and J by 7 bases, with 20 bases between. Germline CDR1 is SGHRS and CDR2 is YFSETQ. DNA of the CDR3: TGCGCCAGCACGACCACGGGGAGTTCTATGAACATTCAGTACTTC. Amino acids: CASTTTGSSMNIQYF.

This CDR3 is CASSLGSGGNEQYF. The CDR3 DNA follows: TGCGCCAGCAGCTTGGGATCAGGGGGGAACGAGCAGTACTTC. The genes are TRBV5-1 and TRBJ2-7, with D possibly TRBD1 on 7 matching bases. The CDR3 extends over 14 amino acids. Trimming stripped 0 bases from V and 5 bases from J, with 12 bases between. The germline gives CDR1 SGHRS, CDR2 YFSETQ.

The rearrangement joins TRBV5-8 to TRBJ2-3, with D maybe TRBD1 (6 bases). Germline CDR1 and CDR2: SGHTS and YDEGEE. The CDR3 extends over 15 amino acids. Trimming removed 4 bases at V and 1 base at J, with 13 bases between. This chain's CDR3 is CASSTGDTRTDTQYF. Written as DNA, the CDR3 is TGTGCCAGCAGCACCGGGGACACCCGCACAGATACGCAGTATTTT. Full variable domain (missing parts from reference TRBV5-8 and TRBJ2-3): EAGVTQSPTHLIKTRGQQATLRCSPISGHTSVYWYQQALGLGLQFLLWYDEGEERNRGNFPPRFSGRQFPNYSSELNVNALELEDSALYLCASSTGDTRTDTQYFGPGTRLTVL.

This clone appeared a single time. J is TRBJ1-2 and V is TRBV6-1, with D maybe TRBD1 (5 bases). CDR3 length: 15 residues. In germline, CDR1 is MNHNS, CDR2 SASEGT. Trimming removed 6 bases from V and 4 bases from J, with 18 bases in between. DNA of the CDR3: TGTGCCAGCAGACATACGGGGCGGAGGTCCTATGGCTACACCTTC. Its protein is CASRHTGRRSYGYTF.

This clone was recorded a few times. The CDR3 sequence: CASSLTSGVNTGELFF. The DNA of the CDR3 is TGTGCCAGCAGCTTGACTAGCGGGGTGAACACCGGGGAGCTGTTTTTT. The V call is TRBV7-9, the J call TRBJ2-2, with 11 bases fitting TRBD2. The CDR3 is made up of 16 amino acids. V trimming: 3 bases; J trimming: 1 base; junction bases outside the gene matches: 1. Germline-derived CDR1 and CDR2 are SEHNR and FQNEAQ (reference sequence).

The chain uses TRBV7-3 and TRBJ2-3; D remains ambiguous. The CDR3 is 12 residues long. V gave up 8 bases and J gave up 5 bases, with 11 bases separating them. Germline-derived CDR1 and CDR2 are SGHTA and FQGTGA. Here the CDR3 reads CASGPGGDTQYF. For the CDR3, the DNA is TGTGCCAGCGGTCCCGGCGGAGATACGCAGTATTTT.

The chain uses TRBV28 and TRBJ2-1, with 7 bases lining up with TRBD2. J lost 5 bases, V lost 4 bases, and 11 bases had no gene match. Germline V CDR1 and CDR2: MDHEN, SYDVKM. CDR3 size: 16 residues. The CDR3 here is CASSYPREDNNNEQFF. In DNA form, the CDR3 reads TGTGCCAGCAGTTACCCCCGGGAGGACAATAACAATGAGCAGTTCTTC.

The chain links TRBV7-9 to TRBJ2-1; maybe TRBD2 (6 bases). This CDR3 contains 15 residues. In germline, CDR1 is SEHNR, CDR2 FQNEAQ (reference sequence). The germline V and J ends were trimmed by 0 bases and 2 bases, with 8 bases remaining between them. CDR3 sequence: CASSLASGTYNEQFF. For the CDR3, the DNA is TGTGCCAGCAGCTTAGCTAGCGGAACCTACAATGAGCAGTTCTTC.

The V call is TRBV5-6, the J call TRBJ1-5; D is ambiguous. The germline CDR1 and CDR2 sequences are SGHDT and YYEEEE. V gave up 2 bases and J gave up 3 bases, with 9 bases separating them. The CDR3 consists of 14 residues. Here the CDR3 DNA reads TGTGCCAGCAGCTTCGGGCTGTTCAATCAGCCCCAGCATTTT. Its protein is CASSFGLFNQPQHF.

The rearrangement links TRBV6-5 to TRBJ2-7; D is possibly TRBD1 (6 bases). V dropped 1 base and J dropped 0 bases, with 10 bases sitting between them. CDR1 and CDR2 (germline): MNHEY, SVGAGI. The CDR3 sequence is 15 residues long. The CDR3 nucleotides are TGTGCCAGCAGTTACTTACAGGGATTCTCCTACGAGCAGTACTTC. It yields the protein CASSYLQGFSYEQYF.

This clone appeared a few times. The V call is TRBV10-3, the J call TRBJ2-7; no definite D call. The CDR3 sequence is 11 residues long. Trimming left V 6 bases short and J 4 bases short, with 7 bases between. Germline V gives CDR1 ENHRY, CDR2 SYGVKD. CDR3 sequence reads: CAISGPYEQYF. CDR3 nucleotide sequence: TGTGCCATCAGCGGACCATACGAGCAGTACTTC.

The rearrangement uses TRBV5-4 and TRBJ1-4; the D gene is possibly TRBD1 (5 bases). V dropped 5 bases and J dropped 4 bases, with 12 bases sitting between them. The germline V gene encodes CDR1 SGHNT and CDR2 YYREEE (reference sequence). This CDR3 is 14 amino acids long. CDR3 in amino acids: CASSRTPHNEKLFF. The CDR3, as DNA: TGTGCCAGCAGTCGGACACCCCATAATGAAAAACTGTTTTTT.

This chain uses TRBV5-1 with TRBJ2-7, with TRBD1 as a possible D gene (5 bases). V lost 2 bases to trimming and J lost 4 bases, with 16 bases between them. This CDR3 is 15 amino acids long. Germline lookup yields CDR1 SGHRS and CDR2 YFSETQ. The CDR3 loop is CASSFAQGLEYEQYF. In DNA, the CDR3 is TGCGCCAGCAGCTTCGCCCAGGGTTTGGAATACGAGCAGTACTTC.

The chain uses TRBV6-1 and TRBJ1-2, with D possibly TRBD1 on 6 matching bases. The CDR3 consists of 14 residues. Looked up from germline, CDR1 is MNHNS and CDR2 is SASEGT. Trimming removed 0 bases from V and 8 bases from J, with 13 bases in between. The CDR3 coding sequence is TGTGCCAGCAGTGAAGCTTTGGGGGGCAGGGGCTACACCTTC. Its protein is CASSEALGGRGYTF.

The rearrangement joins TRBV28 to TRBJ2-1; D call uncertain. There are 12 residues in the CDR3. Germline CDR1 is MDHEN and CDR2 is SYDVKM. Trimming removed 7 bases at V and 8 bases at J, with 12 bases between. The CDR3 reads CASTTPWDEQFF. The CDR3 nucleotides are TGTGCCAGCACCACCCCGTGGGATGAGCAGTTCTTC.

J is TRBJ1-2 and V is TRBV21-1; TRBD1, the D gene given by the table, was not confirmed from the DNA. TRBV21-1 constitutes a pseudogene. The CDR3 is made up of 19 amino acids. CDR3 sequence (DNA): TGTGCCAGCAGCAAAGCGCTAGGTGGCAGGGGGCCTGTTAACTATGGCTACACCTTC. It translates to CASSKALGGRGPVNYGYTF.

CDR3 bases: TGTGCCAGCAGCCCGGTGGTCCTAGCGGCTTACCAAGAGACCCAGTACTTC. Encoded protein: CASSPVVLAAYQETQYF. The chain carries TRBV7-9 and TRBJ2-5; 7 nucleotides line up with TRBD2. V shed 5 bases and J 0 bases; nucleotides not matched to a gene: 12. The CDR3 spans 17 residues. Germline loops: CDR1 SEHNR, CDR2 FQNEAQ (reference sequence).

The chain is built from TRBV2 and TRBJ2-7, with TRBD2 as a possible D gene (7 bases). The CDR3 is made up of 19 amino acids. Per the germline V gene, CDR1 is SNHLY and CDR2 is FYNNEI. Between the trimmed V and J ends, which lost 7 bases and 4 bases, there was a span of 32 bases. The CDR3 coding sequence is TGTGCCAGCACCACGATCTCGATGGGGGGGCTGATGCCCTCTTACGAGCAGTACTTC. Translation: CASTTISMGGLMPSYEQYF.

This chain joins TRBV7-2 and TRBJ2-6; possible D gene TRBD2, 5 bases. The CDR3 has 18 residues. Germline assignment: CDR1 SGHTA and CDR2 FQGNSA. Trimming shortened V by 3 bases and J by 4 bases, and 19 bases separated the two germline ends. CDR3 DNA sequence: TGTGCCAGCAGCTTGTCTCCGGGAACCATAACCGGGGCCAACGTCCTGACTTTC. This sequence encodes CASSLSPGTITGANVLTF.

The chain links TRBV5-1 to TRBJ1-2; unclear D gene. In germline, CDR1 is SGHRS, CDR2 YFSETQ. V dropped 0 bases and J dropped 4 bases, with 13 bases sitting between them. The CDR3 has 15 residues. CDR3 amino acids: CASSLVGSDVYGYTF. The CDR3 nucleotides are TGCGCCAGCAGCTTGGTGGGCAGCGATGTCTATGGCTACACCTTC.

This chain links TRBV6-5 with TRBJ2-3; maybe TRBD2 (5 bases). There are 11 residues in the CDR3. V lost 6 bases and J lost 10, with 11 bases in between. The germline V gene has CDR1 MNHEY and CDR2 SVGAGI. The CDR3 protein is CASRSRGAQYF. In DNA, the CDR3 is TGTGCCAGCAGAAGTCGGGGTGCGCAGTATTTT.

V gene TRBV7-3 combines with J gene TRBJ2-2; TRBD1 agrees at 9 bases. With 6 bases clipped from V and 2 bases from J, the junction kept 7 bases outside the gene matches. The CDR3 is made up of 16 amino acids. Germline V gives CDR1 SGHTA, CDR2 FQGTGA. The CDR3 coding sequence is TGTGCCAGCAGTCAAACAGGGGGCGGAAACACCGGGGAGCTGTTTTTT. Protein: CASSQTGGGNTGELFF.

This clone was recorded once. CDR3 nucleotides: TGTGCCAGCAGCCCGACAGGGGATCAGCCCCAGCATTTT. It yields the protein CASSPTGDQPQHF. V and J are TRBV7-3 and TRBJ1-5, with 8 bases lining up with TRBD1. The ends lost 5 bases at V and 5 bases at J; junction bases unmatched: 2. Germline V gives CDR1 SGHTA, CDR2 FQGTGA. The CDR3 has 13 amino acids.